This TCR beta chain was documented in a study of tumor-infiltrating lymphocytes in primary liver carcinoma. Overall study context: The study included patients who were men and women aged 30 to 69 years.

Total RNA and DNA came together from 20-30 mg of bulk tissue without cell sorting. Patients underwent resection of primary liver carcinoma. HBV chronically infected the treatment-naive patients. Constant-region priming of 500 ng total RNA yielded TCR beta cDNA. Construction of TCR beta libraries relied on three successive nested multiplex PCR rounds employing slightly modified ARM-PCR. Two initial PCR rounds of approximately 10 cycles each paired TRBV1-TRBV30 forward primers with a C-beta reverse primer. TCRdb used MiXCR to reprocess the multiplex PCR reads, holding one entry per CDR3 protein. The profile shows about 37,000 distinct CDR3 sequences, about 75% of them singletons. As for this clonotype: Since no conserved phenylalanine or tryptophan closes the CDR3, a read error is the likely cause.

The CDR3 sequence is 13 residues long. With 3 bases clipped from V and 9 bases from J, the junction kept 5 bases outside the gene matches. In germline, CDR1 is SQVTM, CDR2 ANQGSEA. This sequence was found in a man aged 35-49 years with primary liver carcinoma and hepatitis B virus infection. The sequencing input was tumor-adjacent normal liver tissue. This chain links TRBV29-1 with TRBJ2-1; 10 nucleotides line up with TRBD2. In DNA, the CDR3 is TGCAGCGTTGAGCCTAGCGGGAGAAGTGAGCAGTTCTCC. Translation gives CSVEPSGRSEQFS.